This record concerns one T cell receptor (beta chain) sequence. Its antigen is unknown. This CDR3 has 19 amino acids. J gave up 5 bases and V 3 bases, and 19 bases lay outside the gene matches. Germline CDR1 is SNHLY and CDR2 is FYNNEI. The method was immunoSEQ multiplex PCR; TCRdb's version includes in-frame clones alone and lacks a portion of them. The sample has roughly 95,000 clones, about 85% seen once; the top ten hold more than 20%. These data belong to a study of cytomegalovirus exposure and HLA in healthy donors. Study as a whole: The approximately 120 validation repertoires were produced on the same platform as the 550 to 750 repertoires of the first cohort. This was reported in a later analysis. General observations from the study: High sensitivity and specificity were reportedly achieved when the classifier diagnosed cytomegalovirus status.

The source is a man younger than 30 in good health and CMV-seropositive. This chain uses TRBV2 with TRBJ2-5; TRBD1 matches 9 bases. The source material was PBMCs. The chain's CDR3 is CASSDGPGTGRSVEETQYF. The CDR3 bases are TGTGCCAGCAGTGACGGTCCCGGGACAGGGCGTTCCGTGGAGGAGACCCAGTACTTC.